The 6 T cell receptor beta chains given below trace back to one sample, sequenced in a study of T cells in Graves' hyperthyroidism and ophthalmopathy. From RNA transcripts, TCR beta CDR3 regions were amplified. Primed by the HTBI set, a first-round RT-PCR was run on the TCR CDR3. TCRdb passed the multiplex PCR reads through MiXCR, listing each CDR3 protein once. This sample has around 360,000 distinct CDR3 sequences, with 15% found just once. Sequencing was performed on blood. Every receptor here comes from a woman in her sixties or seventies with Graves' ophthalmopathy.

The chain links TRBV7-9 to TRBJ1-5; 10 positions match TRBD1. Unmatched junction bases numbered 9, after V lost 4 bases and J lost 0 bases. This CDR3 is 18 amino acids long. The germline gives CDR1 SEHNR, CDR2 FQNEAQ (reference sequence). The CDR3 region is CASSYKTGTGDSNQPQHF. The CDR3 region has the DNA TGTGCCAGCAGCTACAAAACCGGGACAGGGGATAGCAATCAGCCCCAGCATTTT.

This clonotype was seen ten or more times. For the CDR3, the DNA is TGTGCCAGCAGATGGGGCGCGTCTGAAGAGACCCAGTACTTC. It codes for CASRWGASEETQYF. The rearrangement links TRBV5-6 to TRBJ2-5; D perhaps matches TRBD1 (5 bases). Germline V gene data show CDR1 as SGHDT and CDR2 as YYEEEE. This CDR3 comprises 14 residues. V gave up 5 bases and J gave up 3 bases, with 14 bases separating them. Combining the CDR3 with reference TRBV5-6 and TRBJ2-5 gives the whole variable domain DAGVTQSPTHLIKTRGQQVTLRCSPKSGHDTVSWYQQALGQGPQFIFQYYEEEERQRGNFPDRFSGHQFPNYSSELNVNALLLGDSALYLCASRWGASEETQYFGPGTRLLVL.

This clonotype was seen many times. The genes are TRBV2 and TRBJ2-7; D remains ambiguous. Germline CDR1 SNHLY, CDR2 FYNNEI. Trimming removed 6 bases from V and 9 bases from J, with 15 bases in between. The CDR3 is made up of 12 amino acids. The chain's CDR3 is CASRVESAGQYF. The CDR3 DNA reads TGTGCCAGCAGGGTAGAGTCCGCCGGGCAGTACTTC.

The chain uses TRBV7-9 and TRBJ1-6; D is undetermined. CDR1 is SEHNR and CDR2 is FQNEAQ in the germline V gene (reference sequence). The CDR3 is 13 residues long. V was cut by 2 bases and J by 10 bases, with 9 bases left in between. The CDR3 sequence is CASSLKVDSPLHF. CDR3 sequence (DNA): TGTGCCAGCAGCTTAAAGGTCGACTCACCCCTCCACTTT.

Comment on this clonotype: Given a much more abundant clone one base away, this may be a read error. The CDR3 DNA is TGCAGTACACCGGGACTAGCCCGCTACGAGCAGTACTTC. Residues: CSTPGLARYEQYF. The chain uses TRBV20-1 and TRBJ2-7; 9 bases fit TRBD2. The CDR3 is 13 residues long. V was clipped by 8 bases and J by 3 bases; unmatched bases: 8. The germline V gene encodes CDR1 DFQATT and CDR2 SNEGSKA (reference sequence).

The V and J genes are TRBV7-9 and TRBJ2-7; maybe TRBD1 (6 bases). The J call could be wrong; TRBJ2-1 is a better fit for the DNA end. The V gene's germline CDR1 is SEHNR and CDR2 FQNEAQ (reference sequence). CDR3 length: 13 residues. CDR3 residues: CAVRGAFPYEQFF. The CDR3, as DNA: TGTGCCGTCAGGGGCGCGTTTCCTTACGAGCAGTTCTTC.